The 2 T cell receptor beta chains below were found in one sample sequenced in a study of cytomegalovirus exposure and HLA in healthy donors. Researchers ran the PCR with 60 Vbeta and 13 Jbeta primers. This table comes from immunoSEQ multiplex PCR, and its TCRdb copy is limited to in-frame clones, with some not included. The sample consists of tens of thousands of clones, approximately 81% of them appearing once. The sequenced sample consisted of PBMCs. These receptors all come from a woman between 40 and 55 years old in good health and CMV-seropositive.

This clone was observed a handful of times. The chain links TRBV6-4 to TRBJ2-6, with 9 bases aligning to TRBD1. The germline V gene has CDR1 MRHNA and CDR2 SNTAGT. This CDR3 has 15 residues. Trimming at V came to 6 bases and at J to 4 bases, leaving 4 bases not matched to a gene. CDR3 sequence: CASSTGGSGANVLTF. The CDR3 nucleotides are TGTGCCAGCAGCACAGGGGGCTCCGGGGCCAACGTCCTGACTTTC.

This clone was detected a few times. In DNA form, the CDR3 reads TGTGCCAGTAGGGTGGGGGGAGCTCACACTGAAGCTTTCTTT. Amino acids: CASRVGGAHTEAFF. The V and J genes are TRBV19 and TRBJ1-1, with D tentatively TRBD1 (5 bases). CDR3 length: 14 residues. CDR1 is LNHDA, CDR2 SQIVND, per germline (reference sequence). Trimming took 6 bases from V and 3 from J, leaving 14 bases between them.